The clone carrying this T cell receptor (beta chain) was found a few times. The antigen is undetermined. Time point specified: patch test 3, about 24 weeks after DPC sensitization. Sample treatment: therapeutic diphenylcyclopropenone sensitization with weekly scalp DPC. These data belong to a study of human T cells and chemical hapten exposure. Study context: Throughout the approximately 25-week study, diphenylcyclopropenone was applied weekly to the patients' scalps. Chiefly female patients presented with alopecia areata, totalis or universalis. Study observations and caveats: Unchanged with DPC sensitization were TCRs above 1 in 1000 frequency.

The study used a library that attached unique molecular identifiers to individual cDNA molecules. Each CDR3 protein gets one entry after TCRdb re-called the RACE reads with MiXCR. This table holds roughly 130,000 distinct CDR3 sequences, around 10% found once. V gave up 1 base and J gave up 6 bases, with 7 bases separating them. The CDR3 runs to 13 residues. Germline V gene data show CDR1 as LNHNV and CDR2 as YYDKDF (reference sequence). Material: whole blood, obtained in connection with sensitization to the hapten diphenylcyclopropenone (DPC). The source is a woman aged 50 to 60 with alopecia areata. Some clones in this sample may be carry-over from other donors' samples. This chain links TRBV15 with TRBJ2-1; D may correspond to TRBD1 or TRBD2 (5 bases each). The DNA of the CDR3 is TGTGCCACCAGCAGAGGGGGGACCAATGAGCAGTTCTTC. Its protein is CATSRGGTNEQFF.